These 4 T cell receptor beta chains originate from one sample sequenced in a study of cytomegalovirus exposure and HLA in healthy donors. 13 Jbeta primers and 60 Vbeta primers were used for the PCR. Profiled with immunoSEQ multiplex PCR; TCRdb holds only in-frame clones, not every one. The sample has under 200,000 clones; 68% are singletons. Material for sequencing was PBMCs. The source is a woman between 18 and 29 years old in good health and CMV-seropositive.

This chain links TRBV28 with TRBJ2-7; possible D gene TRBD1, 6 bases. Germline V lookup: CDR1 MDHEN, CDR2 SYDVKM. With 6 bases removed from V and 5 bases from J, the gap between germline ends came to 14 bases. The CDR3 loop spans 13 amino acids. The DNA for the CDR3 is TGTGCCAGCAGCCTGCCAGGGGATCACGAGCAGTACTTC. Residues: CASSLPGDHEQYF.

The V and J genes are TRBV5-4 and TRBJ1-5; TRBD1 might be the D (5 bases). Per the germline V gene, CDR1 is SGHNT and CDR2 is YYREEE (reference sequence). This CDR3 is built from 13 residues. V lost 4 bases, J lost 4 bases, and 9 bases lay in between. The CDR3 reads CASSRDLNQPQHF. The CDR3 DNA follows: TGTGCCAGCAGCCGGGACTTAAATCAGCCCCAGCATTTT.

About this clone: This specimen includes other DNA sequences encoding the same CDR3. The chain is built from TRBV5-1 and TRBJ2-5; 11 bases map to TRBD2. CDR3 length: 15 residues. V shed 5 bases, J shed 2 bases, and the junction held 5 bases outside the gene matches. CDR1 SGHRS and CDR2 YFSETQ come from the germline V gene. CDR3 sequence: CASSFRLAGQETQYF. For the CDR3, the DNA is TGCGCCAGCAGTTTCCGACTAGCGGGGCAAGAGACCCAGTACTTC.

The sample holds a few counts of this clone. This chain joins TRBV11-2 and TRBJ2-5, with D hard to call. CDR3 length: 13 amino acids. The germline V and J ends were trimmed by 3 bases and 7 bases, with 12 bases remaining between them. The germline V gene encodes CDR1 SGHAT and CDR2 FQNNGV. The DNA for the CDR3 is TGTGCCAGCAGCTTGGGCGAACTGGGGACCCAGTACTTC. It codes for CASSLGELGTQYF.